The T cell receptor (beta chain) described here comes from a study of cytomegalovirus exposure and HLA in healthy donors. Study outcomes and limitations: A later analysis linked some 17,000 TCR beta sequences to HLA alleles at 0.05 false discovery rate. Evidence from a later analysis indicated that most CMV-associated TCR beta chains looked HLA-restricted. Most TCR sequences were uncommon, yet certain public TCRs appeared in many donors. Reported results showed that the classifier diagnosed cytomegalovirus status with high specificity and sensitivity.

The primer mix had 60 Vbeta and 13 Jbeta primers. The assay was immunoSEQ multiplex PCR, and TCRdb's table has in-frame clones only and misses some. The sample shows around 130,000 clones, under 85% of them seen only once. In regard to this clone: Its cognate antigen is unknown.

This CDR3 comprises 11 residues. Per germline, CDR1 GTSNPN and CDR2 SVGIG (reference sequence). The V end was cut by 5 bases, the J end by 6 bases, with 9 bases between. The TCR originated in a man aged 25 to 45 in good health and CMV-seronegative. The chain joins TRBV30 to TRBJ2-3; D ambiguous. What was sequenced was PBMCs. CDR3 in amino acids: CAWGVRDTQYF. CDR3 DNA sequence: TGTGCCTGGGGAGTTAGGGATACGCAGTATTTT. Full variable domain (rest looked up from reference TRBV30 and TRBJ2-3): SQTIHQWPATLVQPVGSPLSLECTVEGTSNPNLYWYRQAAGRGLQLLFYSVGIGQISSEVPQNLSASRPQDRQFILSSKKLLLSDSGFYLCAWGVRDTQYFGPGTRLTVL.